A single sample is the source of the 3 T cell receptor beta chains below, sequenced in a study of cytomegalovirus exposure and HLA in healthy donors. Primers: 60 Vbeta forward and 13 Jbeta reverse. Clones were read by immunoSEQ multiplex PCR, and TCRdb kept only the in-frame ones, dropping some. The table shows tens of thousands of clones, with around 10% occurring only once. Material for sequencing was PBMCs. Receptors originate from a man aged 55 to 69 in good health and CMV-seropositive.

The chain employs TRBV5-6 and TRBJ2-1; weak D call: TRBD2 (7 bases). CDR1 is SGHDT, CDR2 YYEEEE, per germline. This CDR3 region has 9 residues. CDR3 amino acids: CPCGGGQFF. In DNA, the CDR3 is TGTCCCTGTGGCGGGGGCCAGTTCTTC.

The V gene is TRBV7-9, the J gene TRBJ2-1; 14 bases are a match to TRBD2. V dropped 4 bases and J dropped 6; count of bases not matched to a gene: 2. The CDR3 has 15 residues. Germline V CDR1 and CDR2: SEHNR, FQNEAQ (reference sequence). This CDR3 reads CASSSGLAGVNEQFF. The CDR3 coding sequence is TGTGCCAGCAGCTCGGGACTAGCGGGAGTCAATGAGCAGTTCTTC.

The chain uses TRBV5-8 and TRBJ2-7, with 7 nucleotides matching TRBD2. The length of the CDR3 is 14 residues. V was clipped by 4 bases and J by 3 bases; unmatched bases: 7. The germline gives CDR1 SGHTS, CDR2 YDEGEE. In DNA form, the CDR3 reads TGTGCCAGCAGCATTTACGGGACTAACTACGAGCAGTACGTC. Its protein is CASSIYGTNYEQYV.